These 9 T cell receptor beta chains were sequenced from one sample in a study of PD-1 blockade in mismatch repair-deficient tumors. Here immunoSEQ multiplex PCR was the method, and the copy in TCRdb shows in-frame clones only, minus some. The table has tens of thousands of clones, about 84% seen once. The material was peripheral blood, obtained 12 weeks after starting pembrolizumab. These receptors originate from an adult with mismatch repair-deficient cancer.

In this sample, this clone turned up once. This sequence joins TRBV4-1 and TRBJ1-2, with TRBD1 matching 9 bases. With V trimmed by 5 bases and J by 3 bases, 7 bases remained unmatched. The CDR3 runs to 15 residues. Germline-derived CDR1 and CDR2 are MGHRA and YSYEKL. In nucleotides, the CDR3 is TGCGCCAGCAGCGTGGGACAGGGAAACTACTATGGCTACACCTTC. This sequence encodes CASSVGQGNYYGYTF.

J is TRBJ1-1 and V is TRBV9, with no clear D. The CDR3 has 12 residues. Trimming removed 5 bases at V and 8 bases at J, with 13 bases between. Germline CDR1 and CDR2: SGDLS and YYNGEE. For the CDR3, the DNA is TGTGCCAGCAGAACTTACAACCTAGAAGCTTTCTTT. As protein: CASRTYNLEAFF.

The chain uses TRBV7-2 and TRBJ2-1; D remains ambiguous. Germline V gives CDR1 SGHTA, CDR2 FQGNSA. CDR3 length equals 12 residues. V was pared by 5 bases and J by 6 bases, with 8 bases between. This chain's CDR3 is CASSPTRNEQFF. For the CDR3, the DNA is TGTGCCAGCAGCCCGACCCGCAATGAGCAGTTCTTC.

This clone has only one observation. The chain uses TRBV7-3 and TRBJ2-3; 8 bases map to TRBD2. Looked up from germline, CDR1 is SGHTA and CDR2 is FQGTGA. J gave up 3 bases and V 1 base, and 6 bases lay outside the gene matches. This CDR3 region has 16 residues. The DNA of the CDR3 is TGTGCCAGCAGCTTAAAAGCGGGACTAGGGACAGATACGCAGTATTTT. It translates to CASSLKAGLGTDTQYF.

The V and J genes are TRBV4-1 and TRBJ2-1; the match to TRBD2 covers 10 bases. The length of the CDR3 is 17 residues. J lost 5 bases, V lost 4 bases, and 11 bases had no gene match. In germline, CDR1 is MGHRA, CDR2 YSYEKL. CDR3 bases: TGCGCCAGCAGCCCCCACCCAGGAGCGGGAGGGGACAATGAGCAGTTCTTC. Translation: CASSPHPGAGGDNEQFF.

V gene TRBV19 combines with J gene TRBJ1-5; D uncertain. Germline assignment: CDR1 LNHDA and CDR2 SQIVND (reference sequence). Trimming removed 2 bases from V and 2 bases from J, with 7 bases in between. The CDR3 contains 14 residues. The CDR3 nucleotides read TGTGCCAGTAGTATACTGGGTCGCAATCAGCCCCAGCATTTT. This translates into CASSILGRNQPQHF.

The gene calls are TRBV6-5 and TRBJ2-7; tentatively, D is TRBD2 (6 bases). The germline V and J ends were trimmed by 5 bases and 7 bases, with 15 bases remaining between them. The length of the CDR3 is 13 residues. The germline CDR1 and CDR2 sequences are MNHEY and SVGAGI. The CDR3 DNA sequence: TGTGCCAGCAGTGAGGAGGGCGTAAATGAGCAGTACTTC. Protein sequence: CASSEEGVNEQYF.

V and J are TRBV25-1 and TRBJ1-5, with 9 bases aligning to TRBD1. CDR1 is MGHDK, CDR2 SYGVNS, per germline. The trim removed 6 bases at V and 5 bases at J, leaving 5 bases unmatched. The CDR3 covers 14 residues. The CDR3 region has the DNA TGTGCCAGCAGGGGGACAGGGATTTATCAGCCCCAGCATTTT. Its protein product is CASRGTGIYQPQHF.

This chain connects TRBV2 to TRBJ2-3, with 8 bases that match TRBD1. The CDR3 loop spans 14 amino acids. The germline V gene has CDR1 SNHLY and CDR2 FYNNEI. With 10 bases clipped from V and 3 bases from J, the junction kept 9 bases outside the gene matches. In nucleotides, the CDR3 is TGTGCCACCAAGGGACAGGCGCGAACAGATACGCAGTATTTT. This translates into CATKGQARTDTQYF.